The text below deals with one T cell receptor beta chain. As processed by the authors: Amplified reference gene primers provided the basis for estimating nucleated cell counts. Sequenced by immunoSEQ multiplex PCR; TCRdb stores in-frame clones only, minus some. From that table come the V and J calls and clone size; the DNA was used to work out D and trimming. The sample has under 300,000 clones, around four fifths seen once. This entry is derived from a study of blood T cell repertoires in COVID-19. This clonotype was sampled from a man aged 25 to 45 who had recovered from COVID-19. Sequenced material: peripheral blood.

The CDR3 DNA sequence: TGTGCCAGCAGGGACGAGCTGGGACAGGGGATACGCTACACCTTC. Translation gives CASRDELGQGIRYTF. This chain uses TRBV2 with TRBJ1-2, with 10 bases identical to TRBD1. The CDR3 extends over 15 amino acids. With V trimmed by 6 bases and J by 9 bases, 13 bases remained unmatched. The germline gives CDR1 SNHLY, CDR2 FYNNEI. The full variable domain, with the rest looked up from reference TRBV2 and TRBJ1-2, is EPEVTQTPSHQVTQMGQEVILRCVPISNHLYFYWYRQILGQKVEFLVSFYNNEISEKSEIFDDQFSVERPDGSNFTLKIRSTKLEDSAMYFCASRDELGQGIRYTFGSGTRLTVV.